The 32 T cell receptor beta chains below come from one sample, sequenced in a study of identical twins. One entry per CDR3 protein results from TCRdb running MiXCR on the 5' RACE reads. The table lists 350,000 to 450,000 distinct CDR3 sequences, about a fifth of them singletons. The material sequenced was naive T cells sorted from blood. Every receptor here comes from a man aged 45-60 years in good health.

The chain employs TRBV20-1 and TRBJ1-5; D call uncertain. Trimming stripped 6 bases from V and 0 bases from J, with 12 bases between. Germline CDR1 and CDR2: DFQATT and SNEGSKA (reference sequence). The CDR3 runs 14 residues. The CDR3 nucleotides are TGCAGTGCCCAAAGACCTTATAGCAATCAGCCCCAGCATTTT. Its protein is CSAQRPYSNQPQHF.

This clonotype was detected a few times. This rearrangement joins TRBV5-1 to TRBJ2-3; 8 bases are a match to TRBD1. CDR1 and CDR2 from the germline V gene are SGHRS and YFSETQ. Germline trimming cut 0 bases from V and 5 bases from J; bases unmatched to any gene: 5. The CDR3 totals 15 residues. The CDR3 region has the DNA TGCGCCAGCAGCTTGGACGGACAGGGTGGAGATACGCAGTATTTT. Its protein is CASSLDGQGGDTQYF. Full variable domain (remainder filled in from reference TRBV5-1 and TRBJ2-3): KAGVTQTPRYLIKTRGQQVTLSCSPISGHRSVSWYQQTPGQGLQFLFEYFSETQRNKGNFPGRFSGRQFSNSRSEMNVSTLELGDSALYLCASSLDGQGGDTQYFGPGTRLTVL.

The rearrangement uses TRBV11-2 and TRBJ2-1, with TRBD2 identical over 8 bases. The CDR3 has 17 amino acids. Germline lookup yields CDR1 SGHAT and CDR2 FQNNGV. Trimming took 4 bases from V and 6 from J; bases not matched to a gene: 14. The CDR3 DNA is TGTGCCAGCAGCTCAATAGCGGCTAGCGGGCCCCGCAATGAGCAGTTCTTC. Translating gives CASSSIAASGPRNEQFF.

This clonotype was seen a few times. The rearrangement uses TRBV5-1 and TRBJ1-5, with 9 bases matching TRBD1. V lost 0 bases to trimming and J lost 7 bases; unmatched junction nucleotides: 5. Per the germline V gene, CDR1 is SGHRS and CDR2 is YFSETQ. The CDR3 has 15 amino acids. The CDR3 loop is CASSLDTGGMQPQHF. In nucleotides, the CDR3 is TGCGCCAGCAGCTTGGATACAGGGGGCATGCAGCCCCAGCATTTT.

The table lists this clonotype with a few counts. The rearrangement links TRBV20-1 to TRBJ1-1, with 9 bases that match TRBD1. Germline CDR1 is DFQATT and CDR2 is SNEGSKA (reference sequence). V lost 1 base to trimming and J lost 6 bases; unmatched junction nucleotides: 3. This CDR3 comprises 13 residues. CDR3 protein: CSARVTGGPEAFF. The CDR3 DNA reads TGCAGTGCTAGAGTGACAGGGGGTCCTGAAGCTTTCTTT.

There are a few counts of this clonotype. V gene TRBV6-1 combines with J gene TRBJ2-5; 16 bases are a match to TRBD2. Germline V gives CDR1 MNHNS, CDR2 SASEGT. The CDR3 loop spans 15 amino acids. J was trimmed by 9 bases and V by 7 bases; bases with no gene match: 8. CDR3 nucleotide sequence: TGTGCCAGCACCGGGACTAGCGGGGGGGCCTGGGCCCAGTACTTC. It encodes CASTGTSGGAWAQYF.

The J gene is TRBJ2-7, the V gene TRBV20-1; 7 bases match TRBD2. J gave up 0 bases and V 4 bases, and 3 bases lay outside the gene matches. This CDR3 is 13 amino acids long. Germline assignment: CDR1 DFQATT and CDR2 SNEGSKA (reference sequence). CDR3 amino acids: CSAIGRSSYEQYF. CDR3 bases: TGCAGTGCTATCGGGAGGAGCTCCTACGAGCAGTACTTC.

This clonotype was detected many times. One end of the junction varies from germline; a read error may be responsible. This rearrangement joins TRBV5-1 to TRBJ1-4, with 10 bases fitting TRBD1. CDR1 and CDR2 (germline): SGHRS, YFSETQ. CDR3 size: 14 residues. The CDR3 sequence is CASSLGQGNEKLFF. CDR3 nucleotide sequence: TGTGCCAGTAGTTTGGGACAGGGGAATGAAAAACTGTTTTTT.

This clonotype showed up just a few times. The CDR3 region has the DNA TGTGCCAGCAGCCCCGCGTGGGCAGGACATACCGGGGAGCTGTTTTTT. Amino acids: CASSPAWAGHTGELFF. The chain has TRBV11-2 and TRBJ2-2, with a tentative D call TRBD1 (5 bases). Between the trimmed V and J ends, which lost 5 bases and 5 bases, there was a span of 18 bases. Germline-derived CDR1 and CDR2 are SGHAT and FQNNGV. This CDR3 contains 16 residues. The full variable domain, rest sourced from reference TRBV11-2 and TRBJ2-2, is EAGVAQSPRYKIIEKRQSVAFWCNPISGHATLYWYQQILGQGPKLLIQFQNNGVVDDSQLPKDRFSAERLKGVDSTLKIQPAKLEDSAVYLCASSPAWAGHTGELFFGEGSRLTVL.

The chain links TRBV27 to TRBJ2-6; D is unclear. The V gene's germline CDR1 is MNHEY and CDR2 SMNVEV (reference sequence). The length of the CDR3 is 17 residues. The germline V and J ends were trimmed by 6 bases and 3 bases, with 18 bases remaining between them. The CDR3 DNA reads as TGTGCCAGCAGCCGCCGAATTTCCGGGCTTGGGGCCAACGTCCTGACTTTC. This translates into CASSRRISGLGANVLTF.

This clonotype was seen only a few times. CDR3 nucleotide sequence: TGTGCCAGCGGGACGCCGGGACAATCCTACAATGAGCAGTTCTTC. Translating gives CASGTPGQSYNEQFF. The chain has TRBV7-3 and TRBJ2-1; tentatively, D is TRBD1 (6 bases). CDR3 length: 15 residues. Deletions cut 8 bases from V and 1 base from J, with 15 bases between. Per germline, CDR1 SGHTA and CDR2 FQGTGA. Supplemented by reference TRBV7-3 and TRBJ2-1, the full variable domain reads GAGVSQTPSNKVTEKGKYVELRCDPISGHTALYWYRQSLGQGPEFLIYFQGTGAADDSGLPNDRFFAVRPEGSVSTLKIQRTERGDSAVYLCASGTPGQSYNEQFFGPGTRLTVL.

The chain is built from TRBV6-5 and TRBJ2-7; a weak D match, TRBD2 (6 bases). CDR1 and CDR2 (germline): MNHEY, SVGAGI. The CDR3 runs to 19 residues. V lost 2 bases, J lost 0 bases, and 23 bases lay in between. The CDR3 spells CASSYATGTGRDLSYEQYF. The CDR3 nucleotides read TGTGCCAGCAGTTACGCCACTGGGACTGGGCGGGACCTCTCCTACGAGCAGTACTTC.

This clonotype was found a few times. V and J are TRBV6-5 and TRBJ2-5, with D possibly TRBD1 on 5 matching bases. The CDR3 has 13 residues. With 2 bases removed from V and 5 bases from J, the gap between germline ends came to 9 bases. From germline, CDR1 is MNHEY and CDR2 SVGAGI. CDR3 loop: CASSYRGKETQYF. In DNA, the CDR3 is TGTGCCAGCAGTTACAGGGGCAAGGAGACCCAGTACTTC.

The rearrangement uses TRBV6-5 and TRBJ2-7; 14 bases are a match to TRBD2. Germline V lookup: CDR1 MNHEY, CDR2 SVGAGI. The CDR3 totals 18 residues. Trimming at V came to 2 bases and at J to 3 bases, leaving 9 bases not matched to a gene. The CDR3, as DNA: TGTGCCAGCAGTTACCGTCGTCCGACTAGCGGGGGGGGCTACGAGCAGTACTTC. It is translated as CASSYRRPTSGGGYEQYF.

This clonotype was detected many times. The chain couples TRBV20-1 to TRBJ2-2; 13 bases match TRBD2. Germline V gives CDR1 DFQATT, CDR2 SNEGSKA (reference sequence). This CDR3 contains 17 residues. V dropped 1 base and J dropped 8; count of bases not matched to a gene: 10. CDR3 sequence: CSARAPTSGRARGELFF. The CDR3 DNA reads TGCAGTGCTAGAGCCCCAACTAGCGGGAGGGCCCGTGGGGAGCTGTTTTTT.

This chain connects TRBV2 to TRBJ2-7; D ambiguous. CDR1 and CDR2 from the germline V gene are SNHLY and FYNNEI. This CDR3 contains 14 residues. Trimming took off 4 bases at V and 0 bases at J, with 10 bases between the two ends. The CDR3 is CASSVGGRSYEQYF. CDR3 nucleotide sequence: TGTGCCAGCAGTGTGGGCGGCCGCTCCTACGAGCAGTACTTC.

This clonotype was counted once. The chain links TRBV18 to TRBJ2-2, with D unclear. Germline V CDR1 and CDR2: KGHSH, LQKENI. There are 15 residues in the CDR3. With 4 bases removed from V and 0 bases from J, the gap between germline ends came to 9 bases. The DNA for the CDR3 is TGTGCCAGCTCACTGAACACAGCGAACACCGGGGAGCTGTTTTTT. Translation: CASSLNTANTGELFF.

This clonotype showed up just a few times. The J gene is TRBJ2-7, the V gene TRBV6-1, with D possibly matching TRBD1 (6 bases). The CDR3 totals 14 residues. CDR1 is MNHNS, CDR2 SASEGT, per germline. V lost 6 bases and J 9 bases, leaving 21 bases between the germline ends. The CDR3: CASRTGQGGFAQYF. The CDR3 DNA reads as TGTGCCAGCAGGACGGGACAAGGGGGTTTTGCGCAGTACTTC.

This clonotype was found many times. The genes are TRBV28 and TRBJ1-4, with TRBD1 matching 8 bases. CDR3 length: 16 residues. The V gene's germline CDR1 is MDHEN and CDR2 SYDVKM. With V trimmed by 5 bases and J by 8 bases, 13 bases remained unmatched. The CDR3 reads CASSTLDRGVTEKLFF. The CDR3 coding sequence is TGTGCCAGCAGTACGCTAGACAGGGGCGTAACCGAAAAACTGTTTTTT.

This clonotype was seen repeatedly, ten times or more. The CDR3 here is CSVDPGSSYNEQFF. The DNA of the CDR3 is TGCAGCGTTGATCCGGGCAGCTCCTACAATGAGCAGTTCTTC. V usage is TRBV29-1 and J usage is TRBJ2-1; no clear D gene. Germline CDR1 reads SQVTM; CDR2 reads ANQGSEA. Trimming cost V 3 bases and J 0 bases, with 9 bases left between them. The CDR3 consists of 14 residues.

This clonotype was seen more than once but under ten times. The rearrangement uses TRBV20-1 and TRBJ2-7; D may be TRBD2 (5 bases). CDR1 is DFQATT and CDR2 is SNEGSKA in the germline V gene (reference sequence). V was trimmed by 0 bases and J by 7 bases, leaving 13 bases between them. The CDR3 runs 13 residues. As DNA, the CDR3 is TGCAGTGCTAGAGATCTTCGGGGTGGTGAGCAGTACTTC. The encoded protein is CSARDLRGGEQYF.

The rearrangement uses TRBV27 and TRBJ2-7; TRBD1 is a possible D gene (5 bases). Germline V lookup: CDR1 MNHEY, CDR2 SMNVEV (reference sequence). This CDR3 has 17 residues. V was cut by 1 base and J by 2 bases, with 18 bases left in between. The CDR3 DNA is TGTGCCAGCAGTTTATTCGGTTCGTGGGGCAAACCCTACGAGCAGTACTTC. As protein: CASSLFGSWGKPYEQYF.

In its sample, this clonotype was seen a few times. The rearrangement links TRBV7-9 to TRBJ2-1; 8 bases agree with TRBD2. Germline CDR1 and CDR2: SEHNR and FQNEAQ (reference sequence). This CDR3 comprises 17 residues. The V and J ends lost 1 base and 5 bases, in that order; junction bases with no gene match: 10. This CDR3 is CASSLGLAGHIDNEQFF. The CDR3 DNA follows: TGTGCCAGCAGCTTAGGTCTAGCGGGCCATATCGACAATGAGCAGTTCTTC.

The chain links TRBV27 to TRBJ2-1; 8 nucleotides agree with TRBD2. The V gene end was trimmed by 5 bases and the J gene end by 5 bases; junction bases not matched to a gene: 11. The CDR3 runs 16 residues. Germline V gives CDR1 MNHEY, CDR2 SMNVEV (reference sequence). CDR3 region: CASSPQWVAGNNEQFF. CDR3 nucleotide sequence: TGTGCCAGCAGTCCCCAATGGGTAGCGGGGAACAATGAGCAGTTCTTC.

This clonotype was recorded many times. The CDR3 DNA is TGTGCCAGCAGTCTCCGGACTAGCGGGGGGGCCCGCGTCACAGATACGCAGTATTTT. It specifies CASSLRTSGGARVTDTQYF. This chain links TRBV27 with TRBJ2-3; 15 nucleotides match TRBD2. Unmatched junction bases numbered 11, after V lost 5 bases and J lost 2 bases. The CDR3 is 19 amino acids. Germline loops: CDR1 MNHEY, CDR2 SMNVEV (reference sequence).

The chain uses TRBV6-2 or TRBV6-3 and TRBJ1-1; a weak D match, TRBD1 (5 bases). CDR1 and CDR2 (germline): MNHEY, SVGEGT. The V end lost 0 bases, the J end lost 9 bases, and 8 bases lay between the germline ends. CDR3 length: 12 amino acids. The CDR3: CASSYSTGKAFF. CDR3 DNA sequence: TGTGCCAGCAGTTACTCTACAGGAAAAGCTTTCTTT.

This clonotype was observed a handful of times. The rearrangement joins TRBV6-5 to TRBJ2-7; 9 positions agree with TRBD1. Looked up from germline, CDR1 is MNHEY and CDR2 is SVGAGI. CDR3 length: 15 amino acids. V was pared by 1 base and J by 3 bases, with 4 bases of the junction left unmatched. The CDR3 nucleotides read TGTGCCAGCAGTTACTACAGGGGGCGTAACTACGAGCAGTACTTC. Residues: CASSYYRGRNYEQYF.

At least ten counts were recorded for this clonotype. The chain has TRBV7-6 and TRBJ1-1; D might be TRBD1 (6 bases). The CDR3 sequence is 17 residues long. Germline CDR1 SGHVS, CDR2 FNYEAQ. V shed 5 bases and J shed 0 bases, with 19 bases lying between them. The CDR3 spells CASSRRRTDFMNTEAFF. The CDR3 DNA reads TGTGCCAGCAGCCGTCGGCGGACAGACTTCATGAACACTGAAGCTTTCTTT.

The chain joins TRBV20-1 to TRBJ2-1; TRBD2 agrees at 13 bases. With V trimmed by 1 base and J by 8 bases, 8 bases remained unmatched. This CDR3 region has 16 residues. The germline CDR1 and CDR2 sequences are DFQATT and SNEGSKA (reference sequence). CDR3 amino acids: CSARVEWTSGRHEQFF. Here the CDR3 DNA reads TGCAGTGCTAGAGTTGAGTGGACTAGCGGGAGACATGAGCAGTTCTTC.

This clonotype was found once. The V call is TRBV11-2, the J call TRBJ2-1, with D possibly matching TRBD2 (7 bases). V was cut by 3 bases and J by 9 bases, with 18 bases left in between. The germline V gene has CDR1 SGHAT and CDR2 FQNNGV. CDR3 length: 15 amino acids. In DNA, the CDR3 is TGTGCCAGCAGCTTCCCGGGGGGCGGGGGAGCTGAGCAGTTCTTC. Encoded protein: CASSFPGGGGAEQFF.

The chain is built from TRBV18 and TRBJ2-5; 9 nucleotides align to TRBD1. The germline V gene encodes CDR1 KGHSH and CDR2 LQKENI. Trimming cost V 1 base and J 5 bases; bases outside gene matches: 5. The CDR3 extends over 15 amino acids. As DNA, the CDR3 is TGTGCCAGCTCACCACAAACAGGGGGCGCCGAGACCCAGTACTTC. Its protein product is CASSPQTGGAETQYF.

The rearrangement uses TRBV20-1 and TRBJ1-5; D gene uncertain. The germline CDR1 and CDR2 sequences are DFQATT and SNEGSKA (reference sequence). V lost 6 bases and J lost 2, with 11 bases in between. The CDR3 loop spans 13 amino acids. CDR3 in amino acids: CSAFQERNQPQHF. The CDR3 coding sequence is TGCAGTGCATTCCAGGAGCGCAATCAGCCCCAGCATTTT.